This passage covers 21 T cell receptor beta chains from one sample sequenced in a study of T cells in Graves' hyperthyroidism and ophthalmopathy. The TCR beta CDR3 regions underwent amplification using RNA transcripts as the source. In the first-round RT-PCR of the TCR CDR3, the HTBI primer set was used. Each CDR3 protein gets one entry after TCRdb re-called the multiplex PCR reads with MiXCR. The repertoire has 490,000 or so distinct CDR3 sequences, 15% to 20% of them found once; the top ten carry about 29%. What was sequenced was blood. These TCRs come from a woman aged 30 to 39 with Graves' ophthalmopathy.

This clonotype was counted ten times or more. The chain employs TRBV5-1 and TRBJ2-6; maybe TRBD1 (6 bases). The V end was cut by 4 bases, the J end by 1 base, with 9 bases between. The CDR3 covers 15 residues. Germline CDR1 and CDR2: SGHRS and YFSETQ. The CDR3 sequence: CASSEQGSGANVLTF. The DNA for the CDR3 is TGCGCCAGCAGCGAACAGGGTTCTGGGGCCAACGTCCTGACTTTC.

This clonotype turned up a few times. V is TRBV3-1 and J is TRBJ1-2, with 12 bases identical to TRBD1. The CDR3 length is 19 residues. Losses at the gene ends were 4 bases for V and 5 bases for J; bases not matched to a gene: 17. Germline V lookup: CDR1 LGHDT, CDR2 YNNKEL (reference sequence). CDR3 loop: CASSLYLGTGGLGLYGYTF. The CDR3 region has the DNA TGTGCCAGCAGCCTCTACCTCGGGACAGGGGGCCTCGGGTTGTATGGCTACACCTTC.

In its sample, this clonotype was seen many times. V and J are TRBV28 and TRBJ2-5; 11 bases line up with TRBD2. V dropped 7 bases and J dropped 5; count of bases not matched to a gene: 3. The CDR3 sequence is 13 residues long. Looked up from germline, CDR1 is MDHEN and CDR2 is SYDVKM. CDR3 bases: TGTGCCAGCAAGACTAGCGGGACGGAGACCCAGTACTTC. It is translated as CASKTSGTETQYF.

The chain links TRBV12-3 or TRBV12-4 to TRBJ2-1; no definite D call. V lost 5 bases and J lost 4, with 15 bases in between. This CDR3 is built from 15 residues. The CDR3: CASSLPGGLYNEQFF. The CDR3 coding sequence is TGTGCCAGCAGTCTACCCGGTGGCCTATACAATGAGCAGTTCTTC.

This clonotype was found a few times. The J gene is TRBJ2-6, the V gene TRBV9, with TRBD2 matching over 10 bases. The germline CDR1 and CDR2 sequences are SGDLS and YYNGEE. Trimming removed 3 bases from V and 1 base from J; junction bases left unmatched: 10. CDR3 size: 19 residues. CDR3 nucleotides: TGTGCCAGCAGCGGATTTAGGACTAGCGGAAAATCTGGGGCCAACGTCCTGACTTTC. Protein sequence: CASSGFRTSGKSGANVLTF.

This clonotype came up many times. CDR3 loop: CASSSPSGSKGYEQYF. The CDR3 nucleotides read TGTGCCAGCAGTTCCCCTAGCGGGAGCAAAGGATACGAGCAGTACTTC. This chain connects TRBV28 to TRBJ2-7, with 10 bases lining up with TRBD2. Per the germline V gene, CDR1 is MDHEN and CDR2 is SYDVKM. The ends lost 4 bases at V and 4 bases at J; junction bases unmatched: 10. The CDR3 consists of 16 residues.

This clonotype was detected ten times or more. The gene calls are TRBV12-3 or TRBV12-4 and TRBJ1-1, with D hard to call. CDR3 length: 14 residues. The ends were cut back, 7 bases at V and 0 bases at J, with 12 bases in the middle. The CDR3 coding sequence is TGTGCCAGCACCCAACCGCCAGTGAACACTGAAGCTTTCTTT. Protein product: CASTQPPVNTEAFF.

There are a few counts of this clonotype. V is TRBV20-1 and J is TRBJ2-2, with no clear D. CDR1 is DFQATT, CDR2 SNEGSKA, per germline (reference sequence). This CDR3 has 11 amino acids. V shed 4 bases and J shed 7 bases, with 7 bases lying between them. The CDR3 here is CSAKLDGELFF. CDR3 bases: TGCAGTGCTAAACTGGACGGGGAGCTGTTTTTT.

The CDR3 DNA reads TGTGCCAGCCAAGGGGTGACTGAAGCTTTCTTT. Protein: CASQGVTEAFF. The chain links TRBV5-8 to TRBJ1-1; tentative D call: TRBD1 (5 bases). The V gene lost 7 bases and the J gene lost 5 bases, with 9 bases spanning the gap. The CDR3 contains 11 residues. Germline V gene sequence: CDR1 SGHTS, CDR2 YDEGEE.

This clonotype was observed a single time. V and J are TRBV20-1 and TRBJ1-2; the match to TRBD1 covers 7 bases. The V gene's germline CDR1 is DFQATT and CDR2 SNEGSKA (reference sequence). The V and J ends lost 2 bases and 5 bases, in that order; junction bases with no gene match: 2. The CDR3 loop spans 12 amino acids. CDR3 nucleotide sequence: TGCAGTGCTAGACGGGACAGATATGGCTACACCTTC. Protein product: CSARRDRYGYTF.

This clonotype was recorded at least ten times. The chain is built from TRBV5-1 and TRBJ2-5; TRBD2 agrees at 9 bases. CDR3 length: 16 amino acids. The germline V gene has CDR1 SGHRS and CDR2 YFSETQ. Trimming cost V 6 bases and J 1 base; bases outside gene matches: 10. The CDR3 loop is CASTLWAGGVQETQYF. Here the CDR3 DNA reads TGCGCCAGCACCCTCTGGGCGGGAGGGGTCCAAGAGACCCAGTACTTC.

This clonotype has ten or more counts. The V gene is TRBV11-2, the J gene TRBJ2-1; TRBD2 agrees at 7 bases. Germline V lookup: CDR1 SGHAT, CDR2 FQNNGV. V was pared by 2 bases and J by 9 bases, with 10 bases of the junction left unmatched. CDR3 length: 15 amino acids. CDR3 bases: TGTGCCAGCAGCTTACTAGCGGTTAAATATAGTGAGCAGTTCTTC. As protein: CASSLLAVKYSEQFF.

The V and J genes are TRBV9 and TRBJ2-3; 7 bases line up with TRBD2. Losses at the gene ends were 0 bases for V and 3 bases for J; bases not matched to a gene: 4. From germline, CDR1 is SGDLS and CDR2 YYNGEE. The CDR3 length is 15 residues. The CDR3 sequence: CASSVVSSGTDTQYF. CDR3 coding DNA: TGTGCCAGCAGCGTAGTCTCTAGCGGTACAGATACGCAGTATTTT.

This clonotype has ten or more counts. The rearrangement uses TRBV12-3 or TRBV12-4 and TRBJ2-7; D call uncertain. The CDR3 length is 13 residues. Trimming left V 7 bases short and J 1 base short, with 11 bases between. The CDR3 region has the DNA TGTGCCAGCACCCCCTCCTGGTCCTACGAGCAGTACTTC. It encodes CASTPSWSYEQYF.

The DNA for the CDR3 is TGTGCCAGCAGTGAAGAACGGACTAATGAAAAACTGTTTTTT. It codes for CASSEERTNEKLFF. The chain recombines TRBV2 with TRBJ1-4, with unresolved D. The CDR3 contains 14 residues. Per germline, CDR1 SNHLY and CDR2 FYNNEI. V was cut by 1 base and J by 2 bases, with 5 bases left in between.

Concerning this clonotype: A much larger clone differs from this one at a single base, so this may be a read error. The DNA is left out, because the CDR3 cannot be placed on it with certainty; the CDR3 is given as TCRdb lists it. V gene TRBV11-2 combines with J gene TRBJ2-7; the listed D gene, TRBD2, was not tested against the DNA. Germline V CDR1 and CDR2: SGHAT, FQNNGV. The CDR3 totals 19 residues, both ends included. This chain's CDR3 is CASSPTFGASGRASDEQYF.

This clonotype has at least ten counts. The J gene is TRBJ1-1, the V gene TRBV3-1; D is uncertain. Per the germline V gene, CDR1 is LGHDT and CDR2 is YNNKEL (reference sequence). The CDR3 consists of 12 residues. V gave up 6 bases and J gave up 0 bases, with 5 bases separating them. The CDR3 nucleotides read TGTGCCAGCAGGCTCCTGAACACTGAAGCTTTCTTT. Encoded protein: CASRLLNTEAFF.

The rearrangement uses TRBV27 and TRBJ1-2; D call uncertain. CDR3 length: 14 amino acids. CDR1 is MNHEY and CDR2 is SMNVEV in the germline V gene (reference sequence). The V end was cut by 3 bases, the J end by 2 bases, with 10 bases between. The CDR3 DNA sequence: TGTGCCAGCAGTTTGGGAGACACCAACTATGGCTACACCTTC. Its protein product is CASSLGDTNYGYTF.

This clonotype was observed a handful of times. V is TRBV2 and J is TRBJ1-6; possibly TRBD1 for D (6 bases). Germline V gene lookup returns CDR1 SNHLY and CDR2 FYNNEI. The CDR3 contains 15 residues. With 6 bases removed from V and 10 bases from J, the gap between germline ends came to 19 bases. CDR3 loop: CASSPDRESVSPLHF. The CDR3 region has the DNA TGTGCCAGCAGCCCGGACAGAGAGAGTGTCTCACCCCTCCACTTT.

The chain carries TRBV20-1 and TRBJ2-1; 7 bases are a match to TRBD2. V dropped 1 base and J dropped 7; count of bases not matched to a gene: 16. The germline V gene has CDR1 DFQATT and CDR2 SNEGSKA (reference sequence). The CDR3 spans 17 residues. CDR3 sequence (DNA): TGCAGTGCTAGAGGGGGGGGGGGACTACCAGCTGGGAATGAGCAGTTCTTC. Translating gives CSARGGGGLPAGNEQFF.

The chain links TRBV27 to TRBJ1-2; D call uncertain. Germline V gene data show CDR1 as MNHEY and CDR2 as SMNVEV (reference sequence). The CDR3 sequence is 14 residues long. Trimming took off 3 bases at V and 1 base at J, with 9 bases between the two ends. CDR3 sequence (DNA): TGTGCCAGCAGTTTTAGTGAGGGTAACTATGGCTACACCTTC. Amino acid sequence: CASSFSEGNYGYTF.